The 30 T cell receptor beta chains below come from one sample, sequenced in a study of blood T cell repertoires in COVID-19. Data came from immunoSEQ multiplex PCR; TCRdb stores just in-frame clones and leaves some out. The table has approximately 97,000 clones, approximately 86% seen once. Material for sequencing was peripheral blood. The receptors shown here come from a man in his fifties with active or convalescent COVID-19.

This clone was seen a single time. CDR3 in DNA: TGTGCCAGTAGTATAGGGGGACAGCGGGGGATGAACACTGAAGCTTTCTTT. Its protein is CASSIGGQRGMNTEAFF. J is TRBJ1-1 and V is TRBV19; 7 bases match TRBD1. CDR1 and CDR2 (germline): LNHDA, SQIVND (reference sequence). V was clipped by 1 base and J by 0 bases; unmatched bases: 8. The length of the CDR3 is 17 residues. The full variable domain, with the rest looked up from reference TRBV19 and TRBJ1-1, is DGGITQSPKYLFRKEGQNVTLSCEQNLNHDAMYWYRQDPGQGLRLIYYSQIVNDFQKGDIAEGYSVSREKKESFPLTVTSAQKNPTAFYLCASSIGGQRGMNTEAFFGQGTRLTVV.

CDR3 in amino acids: CASSPRTGGHQPQHF. CDR3 bases: TGTGCCAGCAGTCCCAGGACAGGGGGCCATCAGCCCCAGCATTTT. This chain joins TRBV27 and TRBJ1-5; 11 nucleotides match TRBD1. The ends lost 5 bases at V and 5 bases at J; junction bases unmatched: 5. CDR1 is MNHEY and CDR2 is SMNVEV in the germline V gene (reference sequence). This CDR3 contains 15 residues.

This chain uses TRBV11-2 with TRBJ2-3; D perhaps matches TRBD1 (6 bases). Germline V CDR1 and CDR2: SGHAT, FQNNGV. CDR3 size: 17 residues. The ends were cut back, 0 bases at V and 6 bases at J, with 19 bases in the middle. This chain's CDR3 is CASSLELGRGIRDTQYF. As DNA, the CDR3 is TGTGCCAGCAGCTTAGAACTCGGCAGGGGTATAAGGGATACGCAGTATTTT.

Only one count was recorded for this clone. This chain links TRBV11-2 with TRBJ2-2, with 7 bases aligning to TRBD1. This CDR3 has 15 amino acids. Germline trimming cut 2 bases from V and 6 bases from J; bases unmatched to any gene: 6. Germline V gene data show CDR1 as SGHAT and CDR2 as FQNNGV. CDR3 region: CASSLRQGNPGELFF. CDR3 DNA: TGTGCCAGCAGCTTACGACAGGGTAATCCCGGGGAGCTGTTTTTT.

The chain carries TRBV11-3 and TRBJ1-6, with a possible D match to TRBD1 (5 bases). The CDR3 runs to 15 residues. Germline V gene lookup returns CDR1 SGHNT and CDR2 YENEEA. Trimming removed 0 bases from V and 6 bases from J, with 9 bases in between. CDR3 region: CASSLDGGSNSPLHF. DNA for the CDR3: TGTGCCAGCAGCTTAGATGGGGGGTCTAATTCACCCCTCCACTTT.

The rearrangement links TRBV5-1 to TRBJ2-7; D may be TRBD2 (5 bases). The CDR3 contains 13 residues. V was cut by 4 bases and J by 2 bases, with 10 bases left in between. Germline CDR1 is SGHRS and CDR2 is YFSETQ. The CDR3 sequence is CASSSSGAYEQYF. The CDR3 bases are TGCGCCAGCAGCAGCTCCGGGGCCTACGAGCAGTACTTC.

As concerns this clone: The same CDR3 also results from other DNA sequences found in this sample. The V gene is TRBV19, the J gene TRBJ2-1, with TRBD1 as a possible D gene (6 bases). The CDR3 spans 15 residues. V lost 1 base to trimming and J lost 2 bases, with 9 bases between them. The germline gives CDR1 LNHDA, CDR2 SQIVND (reference sequence). CDR3 in amino acids: CASSIARGPYNEQFF. The CDR3 nucleotides are TGTGCCAGTAGTATAGCCAGGGGCCCCTACAATGAGCAGTTCTTC. The whole variable domain, filled in from reference TRBV19 and TRBJ2-1, reads DGGITQSPKYLFRKEGQNVTLSCEQNLNHDAMYWYRQDPGQGLRLIYYSQIVNDFQKGDIAEGYSVSREKKESFPLTVTSAQKNPTAFYLCASSIARGPYNEQFFGPGTRLTVL.

CDR3 nucleotide sequence: TGTGCCAGCAGTGATGGGGGCCGGTGGTCTACCTTC. Translating gives CASSDGGRWSTF. The J gene is TRBJ1-2, the V gene TRBV2; possibly TRBD1 for D (6 bases). This CDR3 is built from 12 residues. V was shortened by 3 bases and J by 14 bases, with 16 bases between the two germline ends. In germline, CDR1 is SNHLY, CDR2 FYNNEI.

The rearrangement uses TRBV3-1 (or the pseudogene TRBV3-2) and TRBJ2-6; D unclear. The CDR3 is 16 residues long. Deletions cut 4 bases from V and 0 bases from J, with 10 bases between. CDR1 and CDR2 from the germline V gene are LGHDT and YNNKEL (reference sequence). The CDR3 sequence: CASSPGQDSGANVLTF. In DNA, the CDR3 is TGTGCCAGCAGCCCCGGCCAGGACTCTGGGGCCAACGTCCTGACTTTC.

The chain has TRBV19 and TRBJ1-1; tentative D call: TRBD1 (6 bases). CDR3 size: 14 residues. Trimming cost V 5 bases and J 2 bases, with 12 bases left between them. CDR1 LNHDA and CDR2 SQIVND come from the germline V gene (reference sequence). The CDR3 DNA follows: TGTGCCAGTAGTCCCTCGGACAGAAACACTGAAGCTTTCTTT. It yields the protein CASSPSDRNTEAFF. The whole variable domain, filled in from reference TRBV19 and TRBJ1-1, reads DGGITQSPKYLFRKEGQNVTLSCEQNLNHDAMYWYRQDPGQGLRLIYYSQIVNDFQKGDIAEGYSVSREKKESFPLTVTSAQKNPTAFYLCASSPSDRNTEAFFGQGTRLTVV.

The chain employs TRBV10-3 and TRBJ1-1; 11 nucleotides agree with TRBD1. Losses at the gene ends were 5 bases for V and 5 bases for J; bases not matched to a gene: 4. This CDR3 region has 14 residues. Germline loops: CDR1 ENHRY, CDR2 SYGVKD. CDR3 residues: CAISLGTGGTEAFF. CDR3 coding DNA: TGTGCCATCAGTTTAGGGACAGGGGGGACTGAAGCTTTCTTT.

V usage is TRBV18 and J usage is TRBJ1-5; D gene unclear. CDR3 length: 13 residues. V was clipped by 2 bases and J by 10 bases, with 12 bases between them. Per the germline V gene, CDR1 is KGHSH and CDR2 is LQKENI. CDR3: CASSPKVEGPQHF. The CDR3 nucleotides are TGTGCCAGCTCACCAAAAGTCGAGGGACCCCAGCATTTT.

The rearrangement joins TRBV13 to TRBJ1-3; 9 bases map to TRBD1. The CDR3 contains 18 residues. The junction had 14 bases not matched to a gene; V was cut back by 4 bases and J by 4 bases. In germline, CDR1 is PRHDT, CDR2 FYEKMQ (reference sequence). Here the CDR3 reads CASSSILGTGRSGNTIYF. The DNA for the CDR3 is TGTGCCAGCAGCTCCATCCTCGGGACAGGGCGTTCCGGAAACACCATATATTTT.

The CDR3 DNA sequence: TGCGCCAGCAGCCAAGGGCAGGGGAGCTCCTACGAGCAGTACGTC. The encoded protein is CASSQGQGSSYEQYV. V gene TRBV4-1 combines with J gene TRBJ2-7; D is possibly TRBD1 (6 bases). Trimming removed 1 base at V and 0 bases at J, with 10 bases between. Germline CDR1 MGHRA, CDR2 YSYEKL. CDR3 length: 15 residues.

The chain combines TRBV24-1 with TRBJ1-2; 11 positions agree with TRBD1. With V trimmed by 8 bases and J by 7 bases, 5 bases remained unmatched. The length of the CDR3 is 13 residues. Germline assignment: CDR1 KGHDR and CDR2 SFDVKD. The CDR3 DNA follows: TGTGCCACCACGCCGGGACAGGGGGGTGGCTACACCTTC. Its protein is CATTPGQGGGYTF.

The chain has TRBV2 and TRBJ2-7; 7 nucleotides line up with TRBD2. Trimming cost V 9 bases and J 3 bases; bases outside gene matches: 11. Germline-derived CDR1 and CDR2 are SNHLY and FYNNEI. CDR3 size: 14 residues. The DNA of the CDR3 is TGTGCCAGTGGGGGAGGGAATATGGGCTACGAGCAGTACTTC. Amino acid sequence: CASGGGNMGYEQYF.

V is TRBV5-1 and J is TRBJ1-6, with D unclear. The CDR3 is 14 amino acids. Germline V lookup: CDR1 SGHRS, CDR2 YFSETQ. V was cut by 0 bases and J by 14 bases, with 15 bases left in between. CDR3 amino acids: CASSLDSQLGSLHF. CDR3 coding DNA: TGCGCCAGCAGCTTGGATAGCCAGCTAGGTTCCCTCCACTTT.

The chain recombines TRBV5-1 with TRBJ1-2; TRBD1 might be the D (5 bases). The germline V and J ends were trimmed by 2 bases and 2 bases, with 10 bases remaining between them. The germline CDR1 and CDR2 sequences are SGHRS and YFSETQ. The CDR3 extends over 14 amino acids. The CDR3 region is CASSFSDKNYGYTF. The CDR3 DNA follows: TGCGCCAGCAGCTTCTCGGACAAGAACTATGGCTACACCTTC.

The J gene is TRBJ2-7, the V gene TRBV5-1; 10 nucleotides match TRBD1. Germline trimming cut 0 bases from V and 7 bases from J; bases unmatched to any gene: 7. This CDR3 has 15 amino acids. CDR1 and CDR2 from the germline V gene are SGHRS and YFSETQ. The CDR3 protein is CASSLGGQGLREQYF. CDR3 DNA: TGCGCCAGCAGCTTGGGGGGACAGGGGCTGCGAGAGCAGTACTTC.

V and J are TRBV2 and TRBJ1-6, with D hard to call. Germline loops: CDR1 SNHLY, CDR2 FYNNEI. V was trimmed by 8 bases and J by 3 bases, leaving 11 bases between them. CDR3 length: 14 amino acids. As DNA, the CDR3 is TGTGCCAGCTTGGGAGGGAGCTATAATTCACCCCTCCACTTT. Translated: CASLGGSYNSPLHF. Complete variable domain (other parts from reference TRBV2 and TRBJ1-6): EPEVTQTPSHQVTQMGQEVILRCVPISNHLYFYWYRQILGQKVEFLVSFYNNEISEKSEIFDDQFSVERPDGSNFTLKIRSTKLEDSAMYFCASLGGSYNSPLHFGNGTRLTVT.

The rearrangement uses TRBV6-5 and TRBJ1-2; D ambiguous. In germline, CDR1 is MNHEY, CDR2 SVGAGI. V gave up 6 bases and J gave up 6 bases, with 11 bases separating them. There are 12 residues in the CDR3. Here the CDR3 DNA reads TGTGCCAGCAGCCCAGATTCACATGGCTACACCTTC. Protein product: CASSPDSHGYTF.

The CDR3 reads CATGDSQYNEQFF. As DNA, the CDR3 is TGTGCCACAGGGGACAGCCAGTACAATGAGCAGTTCTTC. The chain is built from TRBV10-3 and TRBJ2-1, with TRBD1 identical over 7 bases. Germline-derived CDR1 and CDR2 are ENHRY and SYGVKD. This CDR3 is 13 amino acids long. The J segment lost 4 bases and the V segment lost 10 bases, leaving 7 bases of the junction unmatched.

J is TRBJ2-7 and V is TRBV16; TRBD1 aligns across 10 bases. The V gene's germline CDR1 is KGHSY and CDR2 FQNENV. CDR3 size: 16 residues. The ends lost 0 bases at V and 6 bases at J; junction bases unmatched: 8. This CDR3 reads CASSQSWGQGTGEQYF. CDR3 DNA sequence: TGTGCCAGCAGCCAATCATGGGGACAGGGGACCGGCGAGCAGTACTTC.

CDR3 in amino acids: CASRSGTEETQYF. CDR3 coding DNA: TGTGCCAGCAGATCCGGGACAGAAGAGACCCAGTACTTC. This chain joins TRBV6-5 and TRBJ2-5; 7 bases are a match to TRBD1. This CDR3 spans 13 amino acids. V gave up 6 bases and J gave up 3 bases; unmatched junction bases: 4. Germline-derived CDR1 and CDR2 are MNHEY and SVGAGI.

The chain joins TRBV7-2 to TRBJ2-7; TRBD1 is a possible D gene (6 bases). Trimming left V 3 bases short and J 2 bases short, with 17 bases between. This CDR3 has 16 residues. CDR1 and CDR2 (germline): SGHTA, FQGNSA. The CDR3 nucleotides are TGTGCCAGCAGCTTGGTGACAGGCGCAACCCCCTACGAGCAGTACTTC. This encodes CASSLVTGATPYEQYF.

The V and J genes are TRBV9 and TRBJ2-3, with a possible D match to TRBD2 (5 bases). Germline V gene data show CDR1 as SGDLS and CDR2 as YYNGEE. This CDR3 comprises 15 residues. Trimming shortened V by 0 bases and J by 5 bases, and 13 bases separated the two germline ends. The CDR3 nucleotides are TGTGCCAGCAGCGTAGATGTCCGGGGTGGAGATACGCAGTATTTT. Amino acid sequence: CASSVDVRGGDTQYF.

The rearrangement uses TRBV30 and TRBJ1-5; 7 nucleotides align to TRBD1. Germline V gene sequence: CDR1 GTSNPN, CDR2 SVGIG (reference sequence). V gave up 2 bases and J gave up 5 bases; unmatched junction bases: 15. The CDR3 consists of 17 residues. CDR3 region: CAWSLIRQGNIDQPQHF. The DNA of the CDR3 is TGTGCCTGGAGTCTTATTAGACAGGGTAACATCGATCAGCCCCAGCATTTT.

The chain uses TRBV7-2 and TRBJ1-6, with 8 positions matching TRBD1. CDR1 is SGHTA, CDR2 FQGNSA, per germline. CDR3 length: 14 amino acids. The V and J ends lost 5 bases and 11 bases, in that order; junction bases with no gene match: 8. CDR3 amino acids: CASSGRTGNTPLHF. The DNA of the CDR3 is TGTGCCAGCAGCGGCCGGACAGGGAATACACCCCTCCACTTT.

The chain employs TRBV6-6 and TRBJ2-7; D may be TRBD1 (5 bases). The CDR3 covers 12 residues. V shed 8 bases and J shed 5 bases, with 13 bases lying between them. The germline gives CDR1 MNHNY, CDR2 SVGAGI (reference sequence). The CDR3 reads CASRDSLHEQYV. The CDR3, as DNA: TGTGCCAGCCGAGACAGTCTACACGAGCAGTACGTC.

The chain is built from TRBV3-1 (or the pseudogene TRBV3-2) and TRBJ1-6; tentatively, D is TRBD1 (6 bases). Germline CDR1 LGHDT, CDR2 YNNKEL (reference sequence). The germline V and J ends were trimmed by 7 bases and 5 bases, with 12 bases remaining between them. CDR3 length equals 14 residues. Here the CDR3 reads CASTSGQNNSPLHF. The CDR3 DNA reads as TGTGCCAGCACCTCAGGACAGAATAATTCACCCCTCCACTTT.